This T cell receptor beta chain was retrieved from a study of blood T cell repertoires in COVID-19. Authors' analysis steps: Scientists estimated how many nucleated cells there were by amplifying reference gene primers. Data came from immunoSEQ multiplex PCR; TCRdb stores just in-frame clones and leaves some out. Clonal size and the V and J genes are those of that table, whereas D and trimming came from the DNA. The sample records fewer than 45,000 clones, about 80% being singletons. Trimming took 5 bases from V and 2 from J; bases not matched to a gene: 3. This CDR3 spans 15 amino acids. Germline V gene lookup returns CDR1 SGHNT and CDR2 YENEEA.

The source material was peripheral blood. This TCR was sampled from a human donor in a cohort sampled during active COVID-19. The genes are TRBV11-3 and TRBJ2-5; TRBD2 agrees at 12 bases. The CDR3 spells CASSGGLAGQETQYF. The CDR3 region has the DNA TGTGCCAGCAGCGGTGGACTAGCGGGACAAGAGACCCAGTACTTC. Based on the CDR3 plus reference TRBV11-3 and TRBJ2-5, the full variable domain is EAGVVQSPRYKIIEKKQPVAFWCNPISGHNTLYWYLQNLGQGPELLIRYENEEAVDDSQLPKDRFSAERLKGVDSTLKIQPAELGDSAVYLCASSGGLAGQETQYFGPGTRLLVL.